The text below deals with one TCR beta chain. The method was immunoSEQ multiplex PCR; TCRdb's version includes in-frame clones alone and lacks a portion of them. The sample shows over 400,000 clones, about 92% of them seen only once. Treatment meaning: 19 received Ad26.COV2.S at low or high dose, single or two shots; 5 received placebo; per-sample allocation not given. It was on day 63 after the first vaccine or placebo injection that samples were taken. J was trimmed by 1 base and V by 4 bases; bases with no gene match: 4. CDR3 length equals 14 residues. Germline V CDR1 and CDR2: SGHNT, YYREEE (reference sequence). The sample belongs to a study of Ad26.COV2.S vaccination and SARS-CoV-2 variants.

The sequencing here drew on peripheral blood, taken in a trial of Ad26.COV2.S vaccine versus placebo. This sequence joins TRBV5-4 and TRBJ1-1; 7 bases line up with TRBD1. This receptor was identified in a person aged 18-65 years who received the Ad26.COV2.S COVID-19 vaccine or a placebo. CDR3 sequence (DNA): TGTGCCAGCAGCCCGGGACAGCCGAACACTGAAGCTTTCTTT. Its translation is CASSPGQPNTEAFF.